The 20 T cell receptor beta chains below all came from one sample that was sequenced in a study of blood T cell repertoires in COVID-19. Method: immunoSEQ multiplex PCR; TCRdb's copy keeps in-frame clones and lacks some. This repertoire shows some 290,000 clones, around 89% found once; its top ten account for under 1.1%. The sequenced sample consisted of peripheral blood. Receptors were obtained from a woman aged 40 to 50 with COVID-19, enrolled during active disease.

This clone was counted once. The chain couples TRBV13 to TRBJ2-7, with 10 bases that match TRBD2. The trim removed 0 bases at V and 4 bases at J, leaving 3 bases unmatched. The germline gives CDR1 PRHDT, CDR2 FYEKMQ (reference sequence). The CDR3 covers 15 residues. The CDR3 nucleotides are TGTGCCAGCAGCTTAGGACTAGCGGGATCATACGAGCAGTACTTC. Translating gives CASSLGLAGSYEQYF.

This chain joins TRBV7-2 and TRBJ2-3; a possible D gene is TRBD2 (5 bases). V was cut by 3 bases and J by 2 bases, with 9 bases left in between. Per the germline V gene, CDR1 is SGHTA and CDR2 is FQGNSA. CDR3 length equals 14 residues. The CDR3 sequence: CASSFGVNTDTQYF. CDR3 DNA: TGTGCCAGCAGCTTCGGGGTCAACACAGATACGCAGTATTTT.

CDR3 region: CASSPRTGAHHGYTF. Here the CDR3 DNA reads TGTGCCAGCAGTCCAAGGACAGGGGCCCATCATGGCTACACCTTC. The rearrangement joins TRBV27 to TRBJ1-2; TRBD1 aligns across 9 bases. Germline CDR1 MNHEY, CDR2 SMNVEV (reference sequence). The CDR3 loop spans 15 amino acids. V lost 5 bases, J lost 6 bases, and 10 bases stayed unmatched.

The V and J genes are TRBV30 and TRBJ1-2; TRBD1 is a possible D gene (6 bases). Germline V gene lookup returns CDR1 GTSNPN and CDR2 SVGIG (reference sequence). The CDR3 has 11 residues. Trimming cost V 5 bases and J 2 bases, with 6 bases left between them. As DNA, the CDR3 is TGTGCCTGGGACAGGAACTATGGCTACACCTTC. It translates to CAWDRNYGYTF.

The chain is built from TRBV6-2 or TRBV6-3 and TRBJ1-5, with D perhaps matching TRBD1 (5 bases). The V and J ends lost 6 bases and 9 bases respectively, with 15 bases between them. In germline, CDR1 is MNHEY, CDR2 SVGEGT. This CDR3 is built from 13 residues. CDR3 DNA sequence: TGTGCCAGCAGCCCCGGCAGGGTGGGGCCCCAGCATTTT. This sequence encodes CASSPGRVGPQHF.

This chain joins TRBV5-1 and TRBJ1-1; D remains unclear. V lost 3 bases and J lost 3, with 15 bases in between. CDR3 size: 15 residues. CDR1 is SGHRS, CDR2 YFSETQ, per germline. CDR3 sequence reads: CASSSRSLGDTEAFF. The DNA for the CDR3 is TGCGCCAGCAGCTCGAGGTCGTTGGGAGACACTGAAGCTTTCTTT.

The chain links TRBV4-3 to TRBJ1-3; D gene unclear. V lost 2 bases to trimming and J lost 2 bases, with 10 bases between them. Germline V lookup: CDR1 LGHNA, CDR2 YSLEER. The CDR3 is 15 amino acids. CDR3 amino acids: CASSQRAGTGNTIYF. The DNA for the CDR3 is TGCGCCAGCAGCCAAAGGGCGGGGACTGGAAACACCATATATTTT.

The chain links TRBV6-5 to TRBJ1-2; 9 nucleotides match TRBD1. This CDR3 region has 16 residues. The germline V gene encodes CDR1 MNHEY and CDR2 SVGAGI. Trimming at V came to 0 bases and at J to 3 bases, leaving 5 bases not matched to a gene. CDR3 region: CASSYSKGTGYYGYTF. The CDR3 coding sequence is TGTGCCAGCAGTTACTCGAAAGGGACAGGGTACTATGGCTACACCTTC.

The chain combines TRBV5-1 with TRBJ1-2, with D uncertain. CDR1 and CDR2 from the germline V gene are SGHRS and YFSETQ. This CDR3 comprises 13 residues. Trimming left V 4 bases short and J 8 bases short, with 15 bases between. CDR3 nucleotide sequence: TGCGCCAGCAGCCTGGGCAGGATATACGGCTACACCTTC. Protein: CASSLGRIYGYTF.

This chain uses TRBV19 with TRBJ1-1; D may be TRBD1 (6 bases). The CDR3 totals 13 residues. The ends were cut back, 2 bases at V and 7 bases at J, with 11 bases in the middle. Germline-derived CDR1 and CDR2 are LNHDA and SQIVND (reference sequence). The CDR3 sequence: CASSISQGREAFF. CDR3 DNA: TGTGCCAGTAGTATAAGTCAGGGGCGTGAAGCTTTCTTT.

The chain carries TRBV28 and TRBJ2-1; perhaps TRBD2 as D (6 bases). Per the germline V gene, CDR1 is MDHEN and CDR2 is SYDVKM. The CDR3 loop spans 16 amino acids. Trimming removed 2 bases from V and 0 bases from J, with 11 bases in between. CDR3 protein: CASSLRRGFSYNEQFF. The CDR3 DNA is TGTGCCAGCAGTTTAAGGAGGGGATTCTCCTACAATGAGCAGTTCTTC.

The rearrangement links TRBV7-9 to TRBJ2-2, with 9 bases lining up with TRBD1. CDR1 and CDR2 (germline): SEHNR, FQNEAQ (reference sequence). This CDR3 contains 14 residues. With 6 bases clipped from V and 5 bases from J, the junction kept 4 bases outside the gene matches. The CDR3 region has the DNA TGTGCCAGCAGAAGGACAGGGGATACCGGGGAGCTGTTTTTT. Protein sequence: CASRRTGDTGELFF.

This chain uses TRBV28 with TRBJ1-5; 7 bases are a match to TRBD1. The germline gives CDR1 MDHEN, CDR2 SYDVKM. The J segment lost 3 bases and the V segment lost 5 bases, leaving 13 bases of the junction unmatched. The CDR3 sequence is 17 residues long. CDR3 nucleotides: TGTGCCAGCAGTCCGGGACAGCGTGGACCGGTCAATCAGCCCCAGCATTTT. Translation: CASSPGQRGPVNQPQHF.

With regard to this clone: Its ends do not fully match the called genes, so a read error is possible. The chain links TRBV7-2 to TRBJ2-7, with 8 bases fitting TRBD2. Germline CDR1 reads SGHTA; CDR2 reads FQGNSA. The CDR3 totals 14 residues. The CDR3 region is CVSSPPAGVGEQYF. The CDR3 nucleotides are TGTGTCAGCAGCCCCCCAGCGGGAGTAGGAGAGCAGTACTTC.

The rearrangement links TRBV19 to TRBJ1-5, with D unresolved. This CDR3 has 15 amino acids. CDR1 and CDR2 (germline): LNHDA, SQIVND (reference sequence). Trimming left V 11 bases short and J 3 bases short, with 20 bases between. CDR3 bases: TGTGCCGTGGCCGGGGTCGACCAGGACAATCAGCCCCAGCATTTT. As protein: CAVAGVDQDNQPQHF.

The J gene is TRBJ2-7, the V gene TRBV3-1 (or the pseudogene TRBV3-2), with D tentatively TRBD1 (5 bases). Trimming stripped 1 base from V and 5 bases from J, with 15 bases between. There are 15 residues in the CDR3. Looked up from germline, CDR1 is LGHDT and CDR2 is YNNKEL (reference sequence). The CDR3 loop reads CASSQVRQYHNEQYF. The CDR3, as DNA: TGTGCCAGCAGCCAAGTACGACAGTATCATAACGAGCAGTACTTC.

The V gene is TRBV5-5, the J gene TRBJ1-1, with 8 bases matching TRBD1. This CDR3 contains 13 residues. Germline V CDR1 and CDR2: SGHKS, YYEKEE (reference sequence). V shed 2 bases and J 6 bases; nucleotides not matched to a gene: 3. This chain's CDR3 is CASSFRGPAEAFF. The CDR3 nucleotides are TGTGCCAGCAGCTTCAGGGGGCCGGCTGAAGCTTTCTTT.

This sequence joins TRBV15 and TRBJ2-7; a possible D gene is TRBD1 (5 bases). The CDR3 spans 14 residues. Germline CDR1 and CDR2: LNHNV and YYDKDF (reference sequence). V was pared by 1 base and J by 2 bases, with 9 bases between. The CDR3 reads CATSRGQGPYEQYF. The DNA of the CDR3 is TGTGCCACCAGCAGAGGTCAGGGTCCCTACGAGCAGTACTTC.

The rearrangement joins TRBV7-9 to TRBJ1-1, with D unclear. With 0 bases removed from V and 4 bases from J, the gap between germline ends came to 12 bases. In germline, CDR1 is SEHNR, CDR2 FQNEAQ (reference sequence). The CDR3 length is 15 residues. The CDR3 is CASSLARGAGTEAFF. In DNA, the CDR3 is TGTGCCAGCAGCTTAGCTCGGGGAGCGGGCACTGAAGCTTTCTTT.

The rearrangement uses TRBV4-3 and TRBJ1-6, with a tentative D call TRBD1 (5 bases). There are 13 residues in the CDR3. Per the germline V gene, CDR1 is LGHNA and CDR2 is YSLEER. V shed 5 bases and J shed 8 bases, with 10 bases lying between them. The CDR3 is CASSKVRDSPLHF. In nucleotides, the CDR3 is TGCGCCAGCAGCAAGGTCAGGGATTCACCCCTCCACTTT.